Following are 16 T cell receptor beta chains from one sample sequenced in a study of control samples from healthy donors and cancer patients. Using immunoSEQ multiplex PCR, the repertoire was profiled, and TCRdb retains in-frame clones only, with some absent. Of about 69,000 clones listed, 84% are singletons. The sample consisted of PBMCs. The receptors were gathered from a woman aged 50 to 65 with lung cancer.

This clone was detected a few times. The chain combines TRBV7-2 with TRBJ1-1, with D hard to call. Germline V gene data show CDR1 as SGHTA and CDR2 as FQGNSA. The V and J ends lost 0 bases and 1 base respectively, with 12 bases between them. The CDR3 runs 16 residues. CDR3 amino acids: CASSLALRVGNTEAFF. As DNA, the CDR3 is TGTGCCAGCAGCTTAGCGCTTCGGGTAGGGAACACTGAAGCTTTCTTT. The whole variable domain, remainder taken from reference TRBV7-2 and TRBJ1-1, is GAGVSQSPSNKVTEKGKDVELRCDPISGHTALYWYRQSLGQGLEFLIYFQGNSAPDKSGLPSDRFSAERTGGSVSTLTIQRTQQEDSAVYLCASSLALRVGNTEAFFGQGTRLTVV.

The chain employs TRBV2 and TRBJ2-2; TRBD2 is a possible D gene (6 bases). CDR1 and CDR2 (germline): SNHLY, FYNNEI. Trimming took off 7 bases at V and 0 bases at J, with 9 bases between the two ends. The CDR3 length is 14 residues. CDR3 region: CASIGGTNTGELFF. The CDR3 DNA is TGTGCCAGCATTGGAGGGACGAACACCGGGGAGCTGTTTTTT.

J is TRBJ2-5 and V is TRBV19; D may match TRBD1 or TRBD2 (6 bases each). The germline V and J ends were trimmed by 3 bases and 2 bases, with 13 bases remaining between them. Per germline, CDR1 LNHDA and CDR2 SQIVND (reference sequence). The CDR3 loop spans 15 amino acids. CDR3 nucleotide sequence: TGTGCCAGTAGTATGAGTTGGGGGGCGCAAGAGACCCAGTACTTC. As protein: CASSMSWGAQETQYF.

J is TRBJ2-1 and V is TRBV24-1, with D uncertain. In germline, CDR1 is KGHDR, CDR2 SFDVKD. There are 13 residues in the CDR3. V lost 4 bases and J 9 bases, leaving 12 bases between the germline ends. CDR3 residues: CATSEERSREQFF. DNA for the CDR3: TGTGCCACCAGTGAGGAACGGTCCCGTGAGCAGTTCTTC.

The chain has TRBV7-8 and TRBJ1-2; perhaps TRBD1 as D (5 bases). The length of the CDR3 is 14 residues. CDR1 and CDR2 from the germline V gene are SGHVS and FQNEAQ. The ends were cut back, 10 bases at V and 3 bases at J, with 18 bases in the middle. The CDR3 here is CAIGGTVRDYGYTF. CDR3 bases: TGTGCCATCGGGGGGACCGTGAGGGACTATGGCTACACCTTC.

CDR3 amino acids: CASSLTGVNTEAFF. CDR3 DNA sequence: TGTGCCAGCAGCTTGACTGGAGTGAACACTGAAGCTTTCTTT. The chain has TRBV5-5 and TRBJ1-1; D ambiguous. V was trimmed by 1 base and J by 0 bases, leaving 7 bases between them. The CDR3 runs 14 residues. The germline gives CDR1 SGHKS, CDR2 YYEKEE (reference sequence).

The count of this clone is one. The chain recombines TRBV2 with TRBJ1-1, with D uncertain. Trimming shortened V by 10 bases and J by 0 bases, and 15 bases separated the two germline ends. The CDR3 totals 14 residues. The germline V gene encodes CDR1 SNHLY and CDR2 FYNNEI. The CDR3 DNA reads TGTGCCACATTAGAGAACACCATGAACACTGAAGCTTTCTTT. Its translation: CATLENTMNTEAFF.

V usage is TRBV24-1 and J usage is TRBJ2-1; 7 bases match TRBD2. J lost 2 bases, V lost 7 bases, and 1 base had no gene match. CDR1 and CDR2 from the germline V gene are KGHDR and SFDVKD. The CDR3 loop spans 13 amino acids. The CDR3 loop is CATRGGAYNEQFF. CDR3 DNA sequence: TGTGCCACCAGGGGGGGGGCCTACAATGAGCAGTTCTTC.

The chain combines TRBV5-8 with TRBJ1-1; TRBD1 aligns across 11 bases. This CDR3 spans 15 amino acids. Germline V gene sequence: CDR1 SGHTS, CDR2 YDEGEE. V was pared by 4 bases and J by 1 base, with 3 bases of the junction left unmatched. The CDR3 reads CASSLGQGANTEAFF. The CDR3 nucleotides read TGTGCCAGCAGCCTAGGACAGGGGGCGAACACTGAAGCTTTCTTT.

This clone was picked up a small number of times. V is TRBV11-2 and J is TRBJ2-7; 9 nucleotides align to TRBD2. CDR1 and CDR2 (germline): SGHAT, FQNNGV. This CDR3 is built from 14 residues. J lost 3 bases, V lost 0 bases, and 0 bases had no gene match. CDR3 residues: CASSLERGGYEQYF. The CDR3 DNA reads TGTGCCAGCAGCTTAGAGCGGGGGGGCTACGAGCAGTACTTC. The variable domain in full, with the rest retrieved from reference TRBV11-2 and TRBJ2-7, is EAGVAQSPRYKIIEKRQSVAFWCNPISGHATLYWYQQILGQGPKLLIQFQNNGVVDDSQLPKDRFSAERLKGVDSTLKIQPAKLEDSAVYLCASSLERGGYEQYFGPGTRLTVT.

The rearrangement joins TRBV7-2 to TRBJ1-1; D is unresolved. Germline loops: CDR1 SGHTA, CDR2 FQGNSA. V was pared by 3 bases and J by 4 bases, with 9 bases between. The CDR3 has 13 residues. The CDR3 loop reads CASSFNRATEAFF. The CDR3, as DNA: TGTGCCAGCAGCTTTAACCGGGCCACTGAAGCTTTCTTT.

The chain is built from TRBV19 and TRBJ2-2; maybe TRBD2 (6 bases). From germline, CDR1 is LNHDA and CDR2 SQIVND (reference sequence). CDR3 length equals 16 residues. Trimming removed 4 bases from V and 3 bases from J, with 15 bases in between. CDR3 residues: CASSRGTAGYTGELFF. The CDR3 DNA sequence: TGTGCCAGTAGTAGGGGGACCGCGGGGTACACCGGGGAGCTGTTTTTT.

This chain links TRBV2 with TRBJ1-1, with a weak D call TRBD1 (5 bases). Germline values: CDR1 SNHLY, CDR2 FYNNEI. The CDR3 spans 14 residues. Trimming took off 6 bases at V and 0 bases at J, with 11 bases between the two ends. CDR3 sequence: CASRSQGMNTEAFF. The CDR3 coding sequence is TGTGCCAGCAGAAGTCAGGGAATGAACACTGAAGCTTTCTTT.

J is TRBJ2-5 and V is TRBV5-1, with 8 bases aligning to TRBD2. The J segment lost 2 bases and the V segment lost 3 bases, leaving 9 bases of the junction unmatched. The CDR3 consists of 16 residues. CDR1 and CDR2 from the germline V gene are SGHRS and YFSETQ. Here the CDR3 reads CASSYSSGSGQETQYF. In DNA form, the CDR3 reads TGCGCCAGCAGCTACTCTAGCGGGTCAGGTCAAGAGACCCAGTACTTC.

The V gene is TRBV7-2, the J gene TRBJ1-6; 7 bases are a match to TRBD1. This CDR3 is 16 amino acids long. Losses at the gene ends were 7 bases for V and 10 bases for J; bases not matched to a gene: 16. Germline-derived CDR1 and CDR2 are SGHTA and FQGNSA. The CDR3, as DNA: TGTGCCAGCACCTCCTCGCCTACAGGGGAGAGATCACCCCTCCACTTT. This codes for CASTSSPTGERSPLHF. Together with reference TRBV7-2 and TRBJ1-6, the CDR3 gives the full variable domain: GAGVSQSPSNKVTEKGKDVELRCDPISGHTALYWYRQSLGQGLEFLIYFQGNSAPDKSGLPSDRFSAERTGGSVSTLTIQRTQQEDSAVYLCASTSSPTGERSPLHFGNGTRLTVT.

This clone was seen only once. The chain joins TRBV27 to TRBJ1-1; 12 nucleotides agree with TRBD1. J gave up 2 bases and V 0 bases, and 4 bases lay outside the gene matches. The CDR3 extends over 17 amino acids. Germline V gene data show CDR1 as MNHEY and CDR2 as SMNVEV (reference sequence). The CDR3 DNA sequence: TGTGCCAGCAGTTTATCGTGGGACAGGGGGCTCAACACTGAAGCTTTCTTT. It codes for CASSLSWDRGLNTEAFF.